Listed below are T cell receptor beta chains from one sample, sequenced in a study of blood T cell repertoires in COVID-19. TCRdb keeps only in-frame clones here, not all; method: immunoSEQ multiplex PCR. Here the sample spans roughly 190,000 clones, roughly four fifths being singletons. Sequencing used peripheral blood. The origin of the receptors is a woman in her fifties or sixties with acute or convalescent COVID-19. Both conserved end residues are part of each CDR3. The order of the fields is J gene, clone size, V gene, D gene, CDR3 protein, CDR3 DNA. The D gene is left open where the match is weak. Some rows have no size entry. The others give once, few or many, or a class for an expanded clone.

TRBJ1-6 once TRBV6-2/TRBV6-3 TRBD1 CASSSTGQGNSPLHF TGTGCCAGCAGTTCAACGGGACAGGGTAATTCACCCCTCCACTTT
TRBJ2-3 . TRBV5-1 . CASSLNSGMPTDTQYF TGCGCCAGCAGCTTGAATTCAGGGATGCCCACAGATACGCAGTATTTT
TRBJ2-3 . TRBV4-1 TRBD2 CASSQLAGEGDTQYF TGCGCCAGCAGCCAACTAGCGGGGGAGGGAGATACGCAGTATTTT
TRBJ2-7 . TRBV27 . CASRPRRGISYEQYF TGTGCCAGCAGACCCAGGCGGGGAATCTCCTACGAGCAGTACTTC
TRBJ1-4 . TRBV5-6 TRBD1 CASSSGQPNEKLFF TGTGCCAGCAGCTCGGGACAGCCGAATGAAAAACTGTTTTTT
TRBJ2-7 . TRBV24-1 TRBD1 CATSDPRQGVHEQYF TGTGCCACCAGTGACCCACGACAGGGAGTCCACGAGCAGTACTTC
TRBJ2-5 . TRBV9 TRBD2 CASSVEGTSGRETQYF TGTGCCAGCAGCGTAGAGGGAACTAGCGGGCGAGAGACCCAGTACTTC
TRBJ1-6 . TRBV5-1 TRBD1 CASSSSGGYSPLHF TGCGCCAGCAGCTCTTCAGGGGGATATTCACCCCTCCACTTT
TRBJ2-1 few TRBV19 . CASRTGVVQFF TGTGCCAGCCGGACGGGGGTGGTGCAGTTCTTC
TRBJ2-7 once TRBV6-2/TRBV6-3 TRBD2 CASSYSGGDYEQYF TGTGCCAGCAGTTACTCGGGAGGGGATTACGAGCAGTACTTC
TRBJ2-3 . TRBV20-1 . CSASERWTGGDTQYF TGCAGTGCTAGTGAGCGGTGGACAGGAGGGGATACGCAGTATTTT
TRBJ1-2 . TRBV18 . CASSLKGVGYGYTF TGTGCCAGCTCACTCAAGGGGGTTGGTTATGGCTACACCTTC
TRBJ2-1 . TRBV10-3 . CAISDTGIYEQFF TGTGCCATCAGTGACACAGGGATCTATGAGCAGTTCTTC
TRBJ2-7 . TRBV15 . CATSRALGEQYF TGTGCCACCAGCAGAGCCCTCGGGGAGCAGTACTTC
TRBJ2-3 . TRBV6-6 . CASSYGLTTDTQYF TGTGCCAGCAGTTACGGACTAACCACAGATACGCAGTATTTT
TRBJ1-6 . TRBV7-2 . CASSFRRMGQDSPLHF TGTGCCAGCAGCTTCCGTCGGATGGGCCAAGATTCACCCCTCCACTTT
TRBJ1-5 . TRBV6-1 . CASSEAGGLWQPQHF TGTGCCAGCAGTGAAGCCGGGGGGCTTTGGCAGCCCCAGCATTTT
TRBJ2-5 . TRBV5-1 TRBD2 CASSLGPSGSQQETQYF TGCGCCAGCAGCTTGGGGCCTAGCGGGAGTCAGCAAGAGACCCAGTACTTC